This T cell receptor beta chain was captured in a study of circulating and synovial CD4+ cells in juvenile arthritis. Germline V CDR1 and CDR2: LGHNA, YSLEER. This CDR3 has 17 amino acids. J was trimmed by 5 bases and V by 1 base; bases with no gene match: 12. Broader study findings: Circulating pathogenic-like lymphocytes shared a substantially higher fraction of CDR3 sequences with synovium than bulk blood. Shared-clonotype fractions with synovium likely underestimate full repertoire overlap. Bulk blood CD4 repertoires were more diverse than these. Bulk blood CD4 samples held at least an order of magnitude more or fewer genomes than CPL.

Remarks on this clone: Its antigen is undetermined.

TCRdb's copy holds only in-frame clones and misses some; the assay was immunoSEQ multiplex PCR. The table shows some 33,000 clones, with about 94% occurring only once. Sample: CD4+ T cells from blood. The gene calls are TRBV4-3 and TRBJ2-7, with TRBD1 identical over 9 bases. The TCR comes from a human donor with juvenile idiopathic arthritis. CDR3 loop: CASSQVVNRDRAHEQYF. The CDR3, as DNA: TGCGCCAGCAGCCAAGTCGTAAACCGGGACAGGGCCCACGAGCAGTACTTC.